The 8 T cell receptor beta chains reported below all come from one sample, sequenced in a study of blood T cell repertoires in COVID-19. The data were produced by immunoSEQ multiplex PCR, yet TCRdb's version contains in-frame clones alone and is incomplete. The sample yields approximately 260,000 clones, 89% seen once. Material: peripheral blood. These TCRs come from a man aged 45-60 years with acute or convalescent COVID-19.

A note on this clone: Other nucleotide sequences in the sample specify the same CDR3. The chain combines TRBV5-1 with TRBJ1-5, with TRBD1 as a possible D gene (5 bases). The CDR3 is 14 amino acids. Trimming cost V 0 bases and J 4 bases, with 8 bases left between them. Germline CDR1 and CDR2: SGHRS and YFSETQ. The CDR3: CASSLAGGNQPQHF. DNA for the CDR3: TGCGCCAGCAGCTTGGCCGGGGGGAATCAGCCCCAGCATTTT.

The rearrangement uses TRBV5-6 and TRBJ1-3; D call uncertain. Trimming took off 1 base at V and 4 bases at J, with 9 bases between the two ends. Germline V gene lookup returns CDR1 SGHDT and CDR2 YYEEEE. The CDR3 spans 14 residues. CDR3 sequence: CASSLKFRGNTIYF. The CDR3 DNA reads TGTGCCAGCAGCTTGAAGTTCCGGGGAAACACCATATATTTT. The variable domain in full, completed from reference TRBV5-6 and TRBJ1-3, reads DAGVTQSPTHLIKTRGQQVTLRCSPKSGHDTVSWYQQALGQGPQFIFQYYEEEERQRGNFPDRFSGHQFPNYSSELNVNALLLGDSALYLCASSLKFRGNTIYFGEGSWLTVV.

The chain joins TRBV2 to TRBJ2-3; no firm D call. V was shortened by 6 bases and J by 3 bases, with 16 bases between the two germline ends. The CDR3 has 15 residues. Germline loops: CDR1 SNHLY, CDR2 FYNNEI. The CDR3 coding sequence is TGTGCCAGCAGGGATGAGGTTCGTTGGACAGATACGCAGTATTTT. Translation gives CASRDEVRWTDTQYF.

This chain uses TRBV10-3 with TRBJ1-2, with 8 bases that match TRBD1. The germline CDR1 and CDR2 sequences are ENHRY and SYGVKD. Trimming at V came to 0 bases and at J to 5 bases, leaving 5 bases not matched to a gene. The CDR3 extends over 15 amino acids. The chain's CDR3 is CAISESTGAGYGYTF. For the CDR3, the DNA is TGTGCCATCAGTGAGTCGACAGGGGCGGGGTATGGCTACACCTTC.

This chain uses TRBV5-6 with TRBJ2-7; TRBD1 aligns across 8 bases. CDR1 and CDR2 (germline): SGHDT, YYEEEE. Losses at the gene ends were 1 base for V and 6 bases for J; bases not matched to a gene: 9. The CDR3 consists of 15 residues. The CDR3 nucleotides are TGTGCCAGCAGCTTGTCGGGGACAGGCCCCCCCGAGCAGTACTTC. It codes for CASSLSGTGPPEQYF.

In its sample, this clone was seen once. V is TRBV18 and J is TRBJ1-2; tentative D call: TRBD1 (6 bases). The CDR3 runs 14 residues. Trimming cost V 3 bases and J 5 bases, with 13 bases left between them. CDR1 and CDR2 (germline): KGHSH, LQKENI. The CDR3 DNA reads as TGTGCCAGCTCACCGGAAAGGGGGACATATGGCTACACCTTC. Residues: CASSPERGTYGYTF.

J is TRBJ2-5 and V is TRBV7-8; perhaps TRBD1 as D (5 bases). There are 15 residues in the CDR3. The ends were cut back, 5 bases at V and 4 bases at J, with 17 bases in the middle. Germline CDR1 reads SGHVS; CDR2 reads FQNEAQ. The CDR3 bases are TGTGCCAGCAGCCAATTAAACCTAGGGGCAGAGACCCAGTACTTC. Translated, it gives CASSQLNLGAETQYF.

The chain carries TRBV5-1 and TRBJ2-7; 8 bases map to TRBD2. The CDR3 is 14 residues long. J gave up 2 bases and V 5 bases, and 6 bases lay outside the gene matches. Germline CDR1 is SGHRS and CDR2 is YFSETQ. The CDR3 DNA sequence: TGCGCCAGCAGACCGGGGGGGTCCCCCTACGAGCAGTACTTC. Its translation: CASRPGGSPYEQYF.